These 5 T cell receptor beta chains share one sample of origin, sequenced in a study of Graves' ophthalmopathy and Graves' hyperthyroidism. TCR beta CDR3 regions were amplified from RNA transcripts. An opening RT-PCR round employed HTBI primers and preceded a second-round multiplex PCR. One entry per CDR3 protein, called by TCRdb with MiXCR from the multiplex PCR reads. Among about 400,000 distinct CDR3 sequences, 20% to 25% were seen once, and the ten largest hold roughly 3%. Sequencing was performed on peripheral blood. The receptors were sampled from a woman aged 18-29 years with stable Graves' hyperthyroidism.

V is TRBV24-1 and J is TRBJ2-5, with D hard to call. The germline CDR1 and CDR2 sequences are KGHDR and SFDVKD. V was shortened by 3 bases and J by 1 base, with 8 bases between the two germline ends. CDR3 length: 14 amino acids. CDR3 in amino acids: CATSDGTVQETQYF. CDR3 sequence (DNA): TGTGCCACCAGTGATGGAACAGTCCAAGAGACCCAGTACTTC.

As regards this clonotype: At one of its ends the junction is not consistent with the germline gene, which may arise from a read error. This chain links TRBV4-1 with TRBJ2-7; weak D call: TRBD2 (5 bases). The CDR3 sequence is 14 residues long. Germline CDR1 is MGHRA and CDR2 is YSYEKL. The CDR3 loop reads CASCQLGPSYEQYF. The CDR3 DNA sequence: TGCGCCAGCTGCCAACTAGGGCCGTCCTACGAGCAGTACTTC.

This clonotype was recorded at least ten times. V gene TRBV2 combines with J gene TRBJ1-1; D might be TRBD1 (5 bases). The CDR3 extends over 12 amino acids. From germline, CDR1 is SNHLY and CDR2 FYNNEI. V was clipped by 7 bases and J by 3 bases, with 9 bases between them. The CDR3 bases are TGTGCCAGCAAACCGGGGCACACTGAAGCTTTCTTT. This codes for CASKPGHTEAFF.

This clonotype was recorded at least ten times. The chain joins TRBV27 to TRBJ2-3, with D unresolved. The CDR3 contains 11 residues. Trimming pared 5 bases from V and 10 bases from J, leaving 10 bases between. The germline V gene encodes CDR1 MNHEY and CDR2 SMNVEV (reference sequence). CDR3 sequence: CASSPRESQYF. DNA for the CDR3: TGTGCCAGCAGTCCACGAGAGTCGCAGTATTTT.

This clonotype came up once. The chain recombines TRBV28 with TRBJ2-7, with 13 nucleotides matching TRBD2. This CDR3 comprises 16 residues. Germline lookup yields CDR1 MDHEN and CDR2 SYDVKM. V dropped 5 bases and J dropped 7; count of bases not matched to a gene: 11. The chain's CDR3 is CASSPSFGLAGEEQYF. The CDR3 DNA sequence: TGTGCCAGCAGTCCCTCGTTTGGACTAGCGGGAGAGGAGCAGTACTTC.